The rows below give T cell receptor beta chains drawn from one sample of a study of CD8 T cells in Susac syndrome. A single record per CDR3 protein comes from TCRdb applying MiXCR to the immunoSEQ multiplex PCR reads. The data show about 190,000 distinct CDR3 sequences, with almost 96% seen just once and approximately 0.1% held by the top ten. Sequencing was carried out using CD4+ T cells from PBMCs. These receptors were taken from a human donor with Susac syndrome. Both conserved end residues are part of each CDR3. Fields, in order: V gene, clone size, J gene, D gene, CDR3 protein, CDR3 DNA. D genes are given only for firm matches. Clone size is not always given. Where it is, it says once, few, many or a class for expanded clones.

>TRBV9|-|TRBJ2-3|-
CASSPRGGLGIDTQYF
TGTGCCAGCAGCCCCAGGGGGGGCCTAGGAATAGATACGCAGTATTTT
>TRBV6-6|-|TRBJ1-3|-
CASSSTGNTIYF
TGTGCCAGCAGTTCAACTGGAAACACCATATATTTT
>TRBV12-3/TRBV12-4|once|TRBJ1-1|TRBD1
CASSLDAGGATEAFF
TGTGCCAGCAGTTTAGACGCAGGGGGCGCAACTGAAGCTTTCTTT
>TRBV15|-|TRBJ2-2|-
CATSRDLRGVNTGELFF
TGTGCCACCAGCAGAGATCTCCGAGGGGTAAACACCGGGGAGCTGTTTTTT
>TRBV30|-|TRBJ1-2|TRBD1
CAWSEAGGPYGYTF
TGTGCCTGGAGTGAGGCAGGGGGCCCTTATGGCTACACCTTC
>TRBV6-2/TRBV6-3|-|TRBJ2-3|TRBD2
CASRGLAADTQYF
TGTGCCAGCAGGGGACTAGCCGCAGATACGCAGTATTTT
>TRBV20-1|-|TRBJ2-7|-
CSGVQGMSYEQYF
TGCAGTGGAGTGCAGGGGATGTCCTACGAGCAGTACTTC
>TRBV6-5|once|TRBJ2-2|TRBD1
CASRADRGSTGELFF
TGTGCCAGCAGAGCCGACAGGGGATCCACCGGGGAGCTGTTTTTT
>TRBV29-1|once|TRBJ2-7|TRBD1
CSGGTGVSYGEQYF
TGCAGCGGGGGGACAGGGGTATCTTATGGCGAGCAGTACTTC
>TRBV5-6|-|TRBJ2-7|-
CASSSGTFYEQYF
TGTGCCAGCAGCTCCGGGACCTTCTACGAGCAGTACTTC
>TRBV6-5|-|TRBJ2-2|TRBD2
CASSYLAGGELFF
TGTGCCAGCAGTTACTTAGCGGGCGGGGAGCTGTTTTTT
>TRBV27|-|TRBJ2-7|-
CASSPLDFGSYEQYF
TGTGCCAGCAGTCCTCTGGACTTTGGCTCCTACGAGCAGTACTTC
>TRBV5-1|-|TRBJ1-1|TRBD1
CASAGQGSSEAFF
TGCGCCAGCGCCGGACAGGGCTCGTCTGAAGCTTTCTTT
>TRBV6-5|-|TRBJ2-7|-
CASSSPNRVLHEQYF
TGTGCCAGCAGTTCGCCTAACAGGGTTTTACACGAGCAGTACTTC
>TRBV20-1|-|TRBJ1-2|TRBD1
CSAPRQGARGYTF
TGCAGTGCCCCAAGACAGGGGGCTCGAGGCTACACCTTC
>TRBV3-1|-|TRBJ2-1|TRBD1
CASSQTPGTANEQFF
TGTGCCAGCAGCCAAACCCCTGGGACAGCTAATGAACAGTTCTTC
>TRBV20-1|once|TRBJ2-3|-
CSARDIRGTDTQYF
TGCAGTGCTAGAGATATACGGGGGACAGATACGCAGTATTTT
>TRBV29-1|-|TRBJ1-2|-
CSVNRRGHGYTF
TGCAGCGTCAACCGGAGAGGGCATGGCTACACCTTC
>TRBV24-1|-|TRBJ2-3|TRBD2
CATSVGGGRTDTQYF
TGTGCCACCAGTGTCGGCGGGGGACGCACAGATACGCAGTATTTT
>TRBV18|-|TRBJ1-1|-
CASSPVGGDTEAFF
TGTGCCAGCTCACCGGTGGGAGGAGACACTGAAGCTTTCTTT
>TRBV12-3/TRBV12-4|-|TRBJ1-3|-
CASSLAGSSGNTIYF
TGTGCCAGCAGTTTGGCAGGGAGCTCTGGAAACACCATATATTTT
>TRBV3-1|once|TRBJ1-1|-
CASSQAIGARATEAFF
TGTGCCAGCAGCCAAGCCATCGGGGCGCGGGCCACTGAAGCTTTCTTT
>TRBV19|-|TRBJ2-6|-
CASRGRGGANVLTF
TGTGCCAGTAGGGGGCGAGGTGGGGCCAACGTCCTGACTTTC
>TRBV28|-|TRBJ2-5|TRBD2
CASRTMGLAGGETQYF
TGTGCCAGCAGGACGATGGGACTAGCGGGGGGAGAGACCCAGTACTTC
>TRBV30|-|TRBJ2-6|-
CAWNVGPGANVLTF
TGTGCCTGGAATGTCGGCCCTGGGGCCAACGTCCTGACTTTC
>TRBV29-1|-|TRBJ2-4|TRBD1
CSVEDRGTGKNIQYF
TGCAGCGTTGAAGATCGCGGGACAGGGAAAAACATTCAGTACTTC
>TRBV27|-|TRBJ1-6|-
CASSLWVRSNSPLHF
TGTGCCAGCAGTTTATGGGTCAGAAGTAATTCACCCCTCCACTTT
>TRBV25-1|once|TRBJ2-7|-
CASSGAKRGEQYF
TGTGCCAGCAGTGGAGCCAAGAGGGGCGAGCAGTACTTC
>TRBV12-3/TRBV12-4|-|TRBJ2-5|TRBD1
CASSRLTGGQETQYF
TGTGCCAGCAGCAGACTTACAGGGGGACAAGAGACCCAGTACTTC
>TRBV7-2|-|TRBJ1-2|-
CASTRITGQYGYTF
TGTGCCAGCACCCGGATAACAGGGCAATATGGCTACACCTTC
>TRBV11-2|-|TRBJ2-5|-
CASSLVGAQETQYF
TGTGCCAGCAGCTTAGTTGGAGCGCAAGAGACCCAGTACTTC
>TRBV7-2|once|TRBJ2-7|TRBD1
CASSRDRGDYEQYF
TGTGCCAGCAGCCGAGACAGGGGGGACTACGAGCAGTACTTC
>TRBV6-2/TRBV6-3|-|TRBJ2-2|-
CASSYGARSGELFF
TGTGCCAGCAGTTACGGTGCTAGGTCCGGGGAGCTGTTTTTT
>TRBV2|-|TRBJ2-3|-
CASSGSRGDTQYF
TGTGCCAGCAGTGGATCGAGGGGGGATACGCAGTATTTT
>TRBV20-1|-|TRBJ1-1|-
CSARVQGNTEAFF
TGCAGTGCTAGAGTACAGGGTAACACTGAAGCTTTCTTT
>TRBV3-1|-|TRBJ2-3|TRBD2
CASSQVTSGGWIDTQYF
TGTGCCAGCAGCCAAGTGACTAGCGGGGGTTGGATAGATACGCAGTATTTT
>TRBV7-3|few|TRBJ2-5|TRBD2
CASSLAGIETQYF
TGTGCCAGCAGTCTAGCGGGGATTGAGACCCAGTACTTC
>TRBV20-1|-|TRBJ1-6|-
CSARGPTGLDSPLHF
TGCAGTGCTAGGGGACCTACAGGGTTGGATTCACCCCTCCACTTT
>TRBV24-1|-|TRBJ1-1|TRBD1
CATKDREDTEAFF
TGTGCCACCAAGGACAGGGAAGACACTGAAGCTTTCTTT
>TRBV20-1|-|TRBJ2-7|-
CSAIPPGLRYEQYF
TGCAGTGCTATACCTCCGGGCCTAAGGTACGAGCAGTACTTC
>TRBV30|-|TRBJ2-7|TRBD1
CAWNAGGYEQYF
TGTGCCTGGAATGCAGGGGGCTACGAGCAGTACTTC
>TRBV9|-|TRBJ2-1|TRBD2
CASSVAPGLPNEQFF
TGTGCCAGCAGCGTAGCCCCGGGACTACCTAATGAGCAGTTCTTC
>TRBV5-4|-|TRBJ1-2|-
CASSLARTPDGYTF
TGTGCCAGCAGCTTGGCTCGGACGCCTGATGGCTACACCTTC
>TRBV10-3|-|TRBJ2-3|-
CAISEADTQYF
TGTGCCATCAGTGAGGCCGATACGCAGTATTTT
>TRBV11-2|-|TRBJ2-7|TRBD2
CASSLDVAGDTYEQYF
TGTGCCAGCAGCTTAGATGTAGCGGGGGACACCTACGAGCAGTACTTC
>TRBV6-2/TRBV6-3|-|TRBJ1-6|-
CASKDNPDNSPLHF
TGTGCCAGCAAGGACAACCCTGATAATTCACCCCTCCACTTT
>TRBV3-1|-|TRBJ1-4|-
CASSQVGDINEKLFF
TGTGCCAGCAGCCAAGTTGGGGATATTAATGAAAAACTGTTTTTT
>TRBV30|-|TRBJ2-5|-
CAWSVGGSTRTYQETQYF
TGTGCCTGGAGTGTCGGAGGATCCACCCGAACGTACCAAGAGACCCAGTACTTC
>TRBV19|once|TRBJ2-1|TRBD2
CASSIDRTSGGYNEQFF
TGTGCCAGTAGTATAGATAGGACTAGCGGGGGTTACAATGAGCAGTTCTTC
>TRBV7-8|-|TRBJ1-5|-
CASSLVLGPNNQPQHF
TGTGCCAGCAGCTTAGTTCTAGGGCCGAACAATCAGCCCCAGCATTTT
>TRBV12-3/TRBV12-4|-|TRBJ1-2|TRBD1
CASSYWQGANGYTF
TGTGCCAGCAGTTACTGGCAGGGGGCTAATGGCTACACCTTC
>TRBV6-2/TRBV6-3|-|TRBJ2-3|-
CASSSGTTFTDTQYF
TGTGCCAGCAGTTCCGGGACAACCTTTACGGATACGCAGTATTTT
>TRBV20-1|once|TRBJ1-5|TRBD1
CSARNGLQGVVAQHF
TGCAGTGCTAGGAATGGGTTACAGGGGGTGGTAGCCCAGCATTTT